The TCR beta chain under discussion was sequenced for a study of CD8 T cells in ankylosing spondylitis (dated by TCRdb to 2017 to 2019). Broadly, across the study: The study profiled T cell receptor beta repertoires in healthy donors and ankylosing spondylitis patients to find disease-linked TCR variants. The whole study cohort included 90 to 120 healthy donors and under 30 ankylosing spondylitis patients. Samples of peripheral blood were taken, and for ankylosing spondylitis patients, synovial fluid was collected as well.

TCRdb shows the sequencer as Illumina HiSeq 2500. Quantitative 5'-RACE with molecular barcodes was the method used to prepare the TCR beta libraries. Turning to the authors' computational methods: To identify disease-linked TCR variants, a new computational method was used, one built on a probabilistic model of VDJ rearrangement. TCRdb passed the public sequencing reads through fastp at Q25 and MiXCR, retaining productive beta sequences. Identical CDR3 proteins give one entry, which carries the most common genes and DNA. The V and J calls follow TCRdb's processing rather than the paper's. The sample table holds roughly 160,000 distinct CDR3 sequences, of which approximately 10% were seen once. Roughly 29% of the sample rests with the top ten. This clonotype was seen many times. Its specific antigen is unknown. Base qualities are not provided; no much larger clone lies one nucleotide away. CDR1 ENHRY and CDR2 SYGVKD were looked up in the germline V gene. Clipping removes 6 bases from V and 0 bases from J, with 4 as the unmatched junction base count. There are 15 amino acids in the CDR3, from cysteine to phenylalanine inclusive. Only the CDR3 part of the read is kept: 45 bases, read in frame from the first base.

On the study overall, not on this receptor specifically: The disease-linked clones were reported as significantly enriched in matched synovial fluid samples from ankylosing spondylitis patients. A TCR beta motif of eight highly homologous amino acid variants appeared characteristic of blood from ankylosing spondylitis patients. In peripheral blood, the disease-linked clones were found at relatively low frequencies and had a CD8+ phenotype. Some TCR beta motif variants had previously been reported in synovial fluid and blood of reactive arthritis patients, which suggested common disease-initiation mechanisms.

The sample was blood, either unsorted or a sorted T cell fraction (not recorded which). The chain uses TRBV10-3 and TRBJ2-1; 8 middle bases align to TRBD2. The source is a male donor with ankylosing spondylitis or in good health (not recorded which). This receptor carries the CDR3 CAIRAGDSSYNEQFF. DNA sequence: TGTGCCATCAGAGCGGGAGATAGCTCCTACAATGAGCAGTTCTTC.